This passage covers 24 T cell receptor beta chains from one sample sequenced in a study of T cells in Graves' hyperthyroidism and ophthalmopathy. What was amplified from RNA transcripts were TCR beta CDR3 regions. The TCR CDR3 was amplified in a first-round RT-PCR using the HTBI primer set. MiXCR was run by TCRdb on the multiplex PCR reads, yielding one entry per CDR3 protein. In the table there are hundreds of thousands of distinct CDR3 sequences, about 15% of which are singletons. The sample was blood. The receptors were gathered from a woman aged 18-29 years with Graves' ophthalmopathy.

The gene calls are TRBV28 and TRBJ2-6; a weak D match, TRBD1 (6 bases). The CDR3 runs to 20 residues. Germline-derived CDR1 and CDR2 are MDHEN and SYDVKM. Trimming cost V 5 bases and J 0 bases, with 23 bases left between them. The CDR3 region is CASSTTRTVTTYSGANVLTF. CDR3 sequence (DNA): TGTGCCAGCAGTACCACTCGGACAGTCACTACCTACTCTGGGGCCAACGTCCTGACTTTC.

The chain couples TRBV10-2 to TRBJ2-5; 8 bases match TRBD2. This CDR3 region has 15 residues. Germline assignment: CDR1 WSHSY and CDR2 SAAADI. The junction had 9 bases not matched to a gene; V was cut back by 7 bases and J by 2 bases. CDR3 bases: TGCGCCAGCACCTCACTGGGCGGGGGGCAAGAGACCCAGTACTTC. This sequence encodes CASTSLGGGQETQYF.

The rearrangement links TRBV4-2 to TRBJ1-1; possibly TRBD1 for D (5 bases). Trimming pared 0 bases from V and 3 bases from J, leaving 11 bases between. Germline CDR1 reads LGHNA; CDR2 reads YNFKEQ. The CDR3 is 15 amino acids. DNA for the CDR3: TGTGCCAGCAGCCAAGAAGTTGGGGGGGACACTGAAGCTTTCTTT. As protein: CASSQEVGGDTEAFF.

This clonotype was observed a handful of times. This chain links TRBV5-6 with TRBJ2-7, with TRBD2 as a possible D gene (6 bases). The CDR3 length is 16 residues. The V and J ends lost 5 bases and 0 bases respectively, with 18 bases between them. Germline CDR1 is SGHDT and CDR2 is YYEEEE. This CDR3 reads CASSFSGTLSSYEQYF. CDR3 in DNA: TGTGCCAGCAGTTTCTCCGGGACTCTGAGCTCCTACGAGCAGTACTTC.

This clonotype was counted many times. This chain links TRBV7-9 with TRBJ2-3, with D unclear. Germline values: CDR1 SEHNR, CDR2 FQNEAQ (reference sequence). The CDR3 totals 14 residues. V was pared by 5 bases and J by 1 base, with 10 bases between. In DNA form, the CDR3 reads TGTGCCAGCAGCGAGGACGGAGGCACAGATACGCAGTATTTT. Translation gives CASSEDGGTDTQYF.

This sequence joins TRBV6-2 or TRBV6-3 and TRBJ1-4; D may be TRBD1 (6 bases). Between the trimmed V and J ends, which lost 3 bases and 5 bases, there was a span of 16 bases. The CDR3 spans 16 residues. CDR1 and CDR2 from the germline V gene are MNHEY and SVGEGT. The CDR3 protein is CASSYLDSRRNEKLFF. The CDR3 nucleotides are TGTGCCAGCAGTTATCTGGACAGCCGGCGAAATGAAAAACTGTTTTTT.

This clonotype was seen more than once but under ten times. This sequence joins TRBV7-2 and TRBJ1-4, with 9 bases lining up with TRBD1. The length of the CDR3 is 15 residues. Germline values: CDR1 SGHTA, CDR2 FQGNSA. With V trimmed by 5 bases and J by 7 bases, 8 bases remained unmatched. CDR3 in DNA: TGTGCCAGCAGCCGACTCAGGGGACAGGGTGAAAAACTGTTTTTT. As protein: CASSRLRGQGEKLFF.

The chain uses TRBV6-2 or TRBV6-3 and TRBJ2-3; 8 nucleotides agree with TRBD1. There are 14 residues in the CDR3. Trimming at V came to 3 bases and at J to 5 bases, leaving 4 bases not matched to a gene. Per germline, CDR1 MNHEY and CDR2 SVGEGT. CDR3 DNA: TGTGCCAGCAGTTATTCAGGGGGCAGAGATACGCAGTATTTT. It codes for CASSYSGGRDTQYF.

The sample holds a few counts of this clonotype. The chain links TRBV14 to TRBJ1-2; D unresolved. V lost 3 bases and J 2 bases, leaving 7 bases between the germline ends. CDR1 and CDR2 (germline): SGHDN, FVKESK. This CDR3 spans 13 amino acids. The CDR3 loop reads CASSHIRNYGYTF. CDR3 DNA: TGTGCCAGCAGCCATATCCGGAACTATGGCTACACCTTC.

The chain combines TRBV28 with TRBJ1-5; no clear D gene. This CDR3 has 16 amino acids. V gave up 5 bases and J gave up 5 bases, with 19 bases separating them. Germline-derived CDR1 and CDR2 are MDHEN and SYDVKM. In DNA, the CDR3 is TGTGCCAGCAGTATCTCCGGACCCAGGTGGGATCAGCCCCAGCATTTT. It yields the protein CASSISGPRWDQPQHF.

For the CDR3, the DNA is TGTGCCAGCAGTTCTAGGTGGGAGGCGCAGTATTTT. Amino acids: CASSSRWEAQYF. V and J are TRBV12-3 or TRBV12-4 and TRBJ2-3, with a weak D call TRBD2 (6 bases). This CDR3 is 12 amino acids long. The V gene lost 4 bases and the J gene lost 10 bases, with 12 bases spanning the gap.

This clonotype was picked up many times. V and J are TRBV2 and TRBJ2-6; no clear D gene. With 5 bases removed from V and 0 bases from J, the gap between germline ends came to 17 bases. The germline V gene has CDR1 SNHLY and CDR2 FYNNEI. The CDR3 loop spans 18 amino acids. The CDR3 nucleotides read TGTGCCAGCAGTCCAAGGACGTCCACTCTCTCTGGGGCCAACGTCCTGACTTTC. This sequence encodes CASSPRTSTLSGANVLTF.

This clonotype was observed many times. J is TRBJ2-7 and V is TRBV5-1; D tentatively reads TRBD1 or TRBD2 (5 bases each). This CDR3 is 15 amino acids long. V dropped 4 bases and J dropped 3 bases, with 17 bases sitting between them. The germline CDR1 and CDR2 sequences are SGHRS and YFSETQ. This CDR3 is CASSPNRGALYEQYF. The CDR3 nucleotides are TGCGCCAGCAGCCCAAACCGAGGGGCTCTCTACGAGCAGTACTTC.

This clonotype has ten or more counts. This rearrangement joins TRBV12-3 or TRBV12-4 to TRBJ2-7, with D possibly being TRBD1 (5 bases). The CDR3 is 14 residues long. The V end lost 2 bases, the J end lost 6 bases, and 14 bases lay between the germline ends. CDR3 bases: TGTGCCAGCAGTTTATATTCAGGGTGGGGCGAGCAGTACTTC. Its protein is CASSLYSGWGEQYF.

This clonotype was counted many times. This rearrangement joins TRBV20-1 to TRBJ2-3, with 8 bases fitting TRBD2. CDR3 size: 14 residues. Germline CDR1 and CDR2: DFQATT and SNEGSKA (reference sequence). The J segment lost 2 bases and the V segment lost 3 bases, leaving 4 bases of the junction unmatched. CDR3 DNA sequence: TGCAGTGCTAGTACTAGCGGAACCACAGATACGCAGTATTTT. It specifies CSASTSGTTDTQYF.

This clonotype was seen only once. A much larger clonotype is one base distant, so this may be a read error. The chain combines TRBV5-1 with TRBJ1-2; D not certain. CDR1 SGHRS and CDR2 YFSETQ come from the germline V gene. The CDR3 runs 13 residues. The germline V and J ends were trimmed by 0 bases and 7 bases, with 10 bases remaining between them. CDR3 bases: TGCGCCAGCAGCTTGGAGTACCCCGGTGGCTACACCTTC. The encoded protein is CASSLEYPGGYTF.

This clonotype was observed at least ten times. V gene TRBV24-1 combines with J gene TRBJ1-1; no clear D gene. CDR3 length: 14 residues. The germline gives CDR1 KGHDR, CDR2 SFDVKD. Trimming took 5 bases from V and 0 from J, leaving 9 bases between them. The CDR3 nucleotides are TGTGCCACCAGTGCCGGGGATTTGAACACTGAAGCTTTCTTT. Translated, it gives CATSAGDLNTEAFF.

This rearrangement joins TRBV5-6 to TRBJ1-1; a weak D match, TRBD1 (6 bases). Germline V gives CDR1 SGHDT, CDR2 YYEEEE. V lost 6 bases, J lost 4 bases, and 13 bases lay in between. This CDR3 is 13 amino acids long. DNA of the CDR3: TGTGCCAGCACCATCCGGGGGCGCACTGAAGCTTTCTTT. The encoded protein is CASTIRGRTEAFF. Drawing the rest from reference TRBV5-6 and TRBJ1-1, the complete variable domain is DAGVTQSPTHLIKTRGQQVTLRCSPKSGHDTVSWYQQALGQGPQFIFQYYEEEERQRGNFPDRFSGHQFPNYSSELNVNALLLGDSALYLCASTIRGRTEAFFGQGTRLTVV.

Here the CDR3 reads CASSIAGTYEQYF. The CDR3 nucleotides are TGTGCCAGTAGTATAGCCGGCACCTACGAGCAGTACTTC. V usage is TRBV19 and J usage is TRBJ2-7; D gene uncertain. Trimming shortened V by 1 base and J by 2 bases, and 6 bases separated the two germline ends. Germline V gene sequence: CDR1 LNHDA, CDR2 SQIVND (reference sequence). The CDR3 loop spans 13 amino acids. Supplemented by reference TRBV19 and TRBJ2-7, the full variable domain reads DGGITQSPKYLFRKEGQNVTLSCEQNLNHDAMYWYRQDPGQGLRLIYYSQIVNDFQKGDIAEGYSVSREKKESFPLTVTSAQKNPTAFYLCASSIAGTYEQYFGPGTRLTVT.

This clonotype has only a few counts. The rearrangement joins TRBV20-1 to TRBJ2-3; D is possibly TRBD1 (6 bases). Germline V gene data show CDR1 as DFQATT and CDR2 as SNEGSKA (reference sequence). Trimming pared 7 bases from V and 0 bases from J, leaving 14 bases between. The CDR3 contains 14 residues. The CDR3 region is CSVTGTRSTDTQYF. The CDR3 nucleotides are TGCAGTGTCACCGGGACAAGAAGCACAGATACGCAGTATTTT.

This clonotype appeared a few times. The rearrangement joins TRBV28 to TRBJ2-3; 13 nucleotides match TRBD2. The CDR3 spans 14 residues. V shed 5 bases and J 10 bases; nucleotides not matched to a gene: 6. Looked up from germline, CDR1 is MDHEN and CDR2 is SYDVKM. The CDR3 nucleotides read TGTGCCAGCAGTGTGGGACTAGCGGGAACAGCGCAGTATTTT. Its translation is CASSVGLAGTAQYF. The whole variable domain, remainder taken from reference TRBV28 and TRBJ2-3, is DVKVTQSSRYLVKRTGEKVFLECVQDMDHENMFWYRQDPGLGLRLIYFSYDVKMKEKGDIPEGYSVSREKKERFSLILESASTNQTSMYLCASSVGLAGTAQYFGPGTRLTVL.

There are many counts of this clonotype. The chain uses TRBV6-1 and TRBJ1-1; D unclear. Per germline, CDR1 MNHNS and CDR2 SASEGT. The CDR3 has 12 amino acids. Trimming took 2 bases from V and 8 from J, leaving 9 bases between them. The chain's CDR3 is CASSEHGGEAFF. Here the CDR3 DNA reads TGTGCCAGCAGTGAACACGGCGGCGAAGCTTTCTTT.

This chain links TRBV6-1 with TRBJ2-4; the D gene is possibly TRBD1 (6 bases). The V and J ends lost 6 bases and 0 bases respectively, with 12 bases between them. The CDR3 extends over 15 amino acids. Per the germline V gene, CDR1 is MNHNS and CDR2 is SASEGT. This chain's CDR3 is CASSADSLAKNIQYF. In DNA, the CDR3 is TGTGCCAGCAGCGCGGACAGCCTAGCCAAAAACATTCAGTACTTC.

This sequence joins TRBV19 and TRBJ2-1; D may correspond to TRBD1 or TRBD2 (6 bases each). Germline V lookup: CDR1 LNHDA, CDR2 SQIVND (reference sequence). V was cut by 3 bases and J by 5 bases, with 14 bases left in between. The CDR3 runs to 15 residues. The CDR3 loop is CASSMGGQTNNEQFF. DNA for the CDR3: TGTGCCAGTAGTATGGGAGGACAGACGAACAATGAGCAGTTCTTC.